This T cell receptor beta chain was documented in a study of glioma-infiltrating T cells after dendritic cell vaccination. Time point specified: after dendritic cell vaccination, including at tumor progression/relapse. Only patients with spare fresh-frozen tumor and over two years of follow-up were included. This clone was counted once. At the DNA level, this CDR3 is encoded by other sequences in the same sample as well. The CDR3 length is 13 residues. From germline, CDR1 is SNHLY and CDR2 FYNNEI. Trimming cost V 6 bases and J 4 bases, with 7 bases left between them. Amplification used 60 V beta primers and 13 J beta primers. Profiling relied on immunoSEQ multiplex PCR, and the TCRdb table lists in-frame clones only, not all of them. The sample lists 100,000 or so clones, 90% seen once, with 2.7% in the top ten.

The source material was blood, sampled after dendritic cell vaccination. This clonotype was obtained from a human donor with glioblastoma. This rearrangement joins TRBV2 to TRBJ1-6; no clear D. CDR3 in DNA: TGTGCCAGCAGGGGAGGGTATAATTCACCCCTCCACTTT. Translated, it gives CASRGGYNSPLHF.